The rows below give T cell receptor beta chains drawn from one sample of a study of shared clonotypes between healthy human individuals. Data came from immunoSEQ multiplex PCR; TCRdb stores just in-frame clones and leaves some out. The sample consists of some 1.5 million clones, approximately 98% of them appearing once. The sample comprised naive CD4+ T cells sorted from blood. These receptors were collected from a man aged 25-40 years in good health. Both conserved end residues are part of each CDR3. D genes are given only for firm matches. Expanded clones are given a class, and other clones once, few, many or no size at all.

CDR3 protein,CDR3 DNA,clone size,D gene,J gene,V gene
CASRLQGEQYF,TGCGCCAGCAGGTTACAGGGGGAGCAGTACTTC,-,TRBD1,TRBJ2-7,TRBV10-2
CASSPRLSGTYEQYF,TGTGCCAGCAGCCCCCGGTTGTCGGGAACCTACGAGCAGTACTTC,-,-,TRBJ2-7,TRBV7-9
CASGGPGLYSYEQYF,TGTGCTAGTGGTGGACCGGGACTATACTCCTACGAGCAGTACTTC,-,TRBD2,TRBJ2-7,TRBV12-5
CASRGDRTNTGELFF,TGTGCCAGTCGCGGGGACAGGACGAACACCGGGGAGCTGTTTTTT,-,TRBD1,TRBJ2-2,TRBV19
CASSPFSSDYGYTF,TGCGCCAGCAGCCCCTTTTCGTCTGACTATGGCTACACCTTC,-,-,TRBJ1-2,TRBV5-1
CSVLATGGETQYF,TGCAGCGTTCTAGCGACTGGGGGAGAGACCCAGTACTTC,-,-,TRBJ2-5,TRBV29-1
CASSATGQGAVGELFF,TGTGCCAGCAGTGCAACGGGACAGGGGGCCGTCGGGGAGCTGTTTTTT,-,TRBD1,TRBJ2-2,TRBV2
CASSEWSDQPQHF,TGCGCCAGCAGTGAGTGGTCGGATCAGCCCCAGCATTTT,-,-,TRBJ1-5,TRBV10-2
CAIGAWTSGRLSYNEQFF,TGTGCCATCGGAGCATGGACTAGCGGGAGACTTTCCTACAATGAGCAGTTCTTC,-,TRBD2,TRBJ2-1,TRBV10-3
CASSYSTGINEQYF,TGTGCCAGCAGTTACTCGACAGGGATCAACGAGCAGTACTTC,-,TRBD1,TRBJ2-7,TRBV6-6
CASSLRRLAGQTDTQYF,TGTGCCAGCAGTTTGCGGAGGCTAGCGGGACAAACAGATACGCAGTATTTT,-,TRBD2,TRBJ2-3,TRBV2
CASSLAGVGTEAFF,TGCGCCAGCAGCTTGGCCGGGGTTGGAACTGAAGCTTTCTTT,once,-,TRBJ1-1,TRBV5-1
CASSQYARDSNTEAFF,TGCGCCAGCAGCCAATACGCTCGGGACAGTAACACTGAAGCTTTCTTT,-,TRBD1,TRBJ1-1,TRBV5-1
CASSINRIPTSDEQYF,TGTGCCAGCAGCATCAACAGAATTCCTACTTCAGACGAGCAGTACTTC,-,-,TRBJ2-7,TRBV7-9
CASSQGQGAPPEQYF,TGCGCCAGCAGCCAGGGACAGGGGGCTCCCCCCGAGCAGTACTTC,-,TRBD1,TRBJ2-7,TRBV5-1
CASSLLIGLSSYNEQFF,TGTGCCAGCAGTTTATTAATCGGGCTGAGCTCCTACAATGAGCAGTTCTTC,-,-,TRBJ2-1,TRBV27
CASSVSGQGTEAFF,TGTGCCAGCAGCGTGTCGGGGCAGGGCACTGAAGCTTTCTTT,-,-,TRBJ1-1,TRBV11-1
CASRAGLAGGRSYNEQFF,TGTGCCAGCAGGGCGGGACTAGCGGGAGGGAGGTCCTACAATGAGCAGTTCTTC,-,TRBD2,TRBJ2-1,TRBV28
CASSLDQGGYTF,TGCGCCAGCAGCTTGGACCAGGGTGGCTACACCTTC,-,-,TRBJ1-2,TRBV5-1
CASSLADRLNTEAFF,TGCGCCAGCAGCTTGGCCGACAGGCTGAACACTGAAGCTTTCTTT,-,-,TRBJ1-1,TRBV5-1
CASSVGLARRADTQYF,TGTGCCAGTAGTGTCGGACTAGCGCGGCGGGCAGATACGCAGTATTTT,-,TRBD2,TRBJ2-3,TRBV19
CASRRQGTTWGTDTQYF,TGTGCCAGCAGACGCCAAGGGACTACATGGGGCACAGATACGCAGTATTTT,-,TRBD2,TRBJ2-3,TRBV27
CAISKGLAGGGPDTQYF,TGTGCCATCAGTAAGGGACTAGCGGGAGGGGGGCCAGATACGCAGTATTTT,-,TRBD2,TRBJ2-3,TRBV10-3
CASTDRGASFPYSNQPQHF,TGTGCCAGTACGGACAGGGGAGCTTCCTTCCCATATAGCAATCAGCCCCAGCATTTT,-,TRBD1,TRBJ1-5,TRBV19
CASSSPHTSPETQYF,TGTGCCAGCAGCTCGCCACATACTAGTCCAGAGACCCAGTACTTC,-,-,TRBJ2-5,TRBV7-2
CASSVVEGRNTEAFF,TGTGCCAGCAGCGTAGTTGAGGGGAGGAACACTGAAGCTTTCTTT,-,-,TRBJ1-1,TRBV9
CASSPDGQGDVHNQPQHF,TGTGCCAGCTCACCGGATGGACAGGGAGACGTTCACAATCAGCCCCAGCATTTT,-,TRBD1,TRBJ1-5,TRBV18
CATSRSETGELFF,TGTGCCACCAGCAGGTCGGAGACCGGGGAGCTGTTTTTT,-,-,TRBJ2-2,TRBV15
CSARGRFGEKLFF,TGCAGCGCCAGGGGGCGATTTGGCGAAAAACTGTTTTTT,-,TRBD1,TRBJ1-4,TRBV29-1
CASSLLGPSYEQYF,TGTGCCAGCAGCTTACTCGGACCCTCCTACGAGCAGTACTTC,-,-,TRBJ2-7,TRBV7-9
CASSRTSGRGIQYF,TGTGCCAGCAGCCGCACTAGCGGGAGAGGCATTCAGTACTTC,-,TRBD2,TRBJ2-4,TRBV7-6
CASSQRTSGSSDTQYF,TGTGCCAGCTCACAGAGGACTAGCGGGAGCTCAGATACGCAGTATTTT,-,TRBD2,TRBJ2-3,TRBV18
CASSPWVDRNTEAFF,TGTGCCAGCAGCCCATGGGTGGACAGGAACACTGAAGCTTTCTTT,-,-,TRBJ1-1,TRBV5-5
CATTTGRNNEQFF,TGTGCCACGACGACAGGACGGAACAATGAGCAGTTCTTC,-,-,TRBJ2-1,TRBV10-3
CASSDTGEKLFF,TGTGCCAGCAGTGACACGGGCGAAAAACTGTTTTTT,-,-,TRBJ1-4,TRBV2
CASIRTGNTEAFF,TGTGCCAGCATTAGGACAGGGAACACTGAAGCTTTCTTT,-,TRBD1,TRBJ1-1,TRBV7-9
CASTPEGPNQPQHF,TGTGCCAGCACCCCTGAGGGACCCAATCAGCCCCAGCATTTT,once,-,TRBJ1-5,TRBV6-1
CSAIIIHEQYF,TGCAGTGCTATTATTATCCACGAGCAGTACTTC,-,-,TRBJ2-7,TRBV20-1
CASSPGQGPNEKLFF,TGTGCCAGCTCACCAGGACAGGGCCCTAATGAAAAACTGTTTTTT,-,TRBD1,TRBJ1-4,TRBV18
CATSMGGETDTQYF,TGTGCCACCAGCATGGGAGGAGAGACAGATACGCAGTATTTT,once,-,TRBJ2-3,TRBV15
CAIFGGIQETQYF,TGTGCCATCTTCGGGGGAATTCAAGAGACCCAGTACTTC,-,-,TRBJ2-5,TRBV5-4
CAISEGEGLYQPQHF,TGTGCCATCAGTGAGGGCGAGGGGCTGTATCAGCCCCAGCATTTT,-,-,TRBJ1-5,TRBV10-3
CASSVSREGGELFF,TGTGCCAGCAGCGTGTCGAGGGAAGGCGGGGAGCTGTTTTTT,-,-,TRBJ2-2,TRBV9
CASSESQSSGANVLTF,TGTGCCAGCAGTGAATCGCAGTCATCTGGGGCCAACGTCCTGACTTTC,-,-,TRBJ2-6,TRBV6-1
CASSFKGHCKETQYF,TGTGCCAGCAGCTTTAAAGGACACTGCAAAGAGACCCAGTACTTC,-,-,TRBJ2-5,TRBV12-1
CASSLAGANVLTF,TGTGCCAGCAGCTTGGCTGGGGCCAACGTCCTGACTTTC,-,-,TRBJ2-6,TRBV7-9
CASSLNPGTGYGYTF,TGTGCCAGCAGCTTAAACCCCGGGACAGGTTATGGCTACACCTTC,-,TRBD1,TRBJ1-2,TRBV7-6
CASESVIGGGYTF,TGCGCCAGCGAATCGGTCATAGGCGGTGGCTACACCTTC,-,-,TRBJ1-2,TRBV5-1
CASSLAVTTPAGYTF,TGCGCCAGCAGCTTGGCAGTGACAACTCCTGCCGGCTACACCTTC,-,-,TRBJ1-2,TRBV5-1
CASSRTLATNEKLFF,TGTGCCAGCTCACGGACTCTAGCAACTAATGAAAAACTGTTTTTT,-,-,TRBJ1-4,TRBV18
CASSRGTLSWQETQYF,TGCGCCAGCAGTCGCGGGACACTCAGCTGGCAAGAGACCCAGTACTTC,-,-,TRBJ2-5,TRBV4-1
CASRSVTDTQYF,TGTGCCAGCAGATCAGTCACAGATACGCAGTATTTT,-,-,TRBJ2-3,TRBV25-1